This TCR beta chain stems from a study of shared clonotypes between healthy human individuals. On this clone: What it binds is unknown.

At deep level, the assay was performed. Clones were sequenced by immunoSEQ multiplex PCR, and TCRdb holds only the in-frame ones, with some missing. The sample records 2 million to 2.5 million clones, 93% being singletons. The naive CD8 population came from CD45RO-negative cells selected for CCR7, without terminally differentiated effector memory CD45RA+ cells. Looked up from germline, CDR1 is MDHEN and CDR2 is SYDVKM. After removal of 3 bases from V and 3 bases from J, the junction contained 17 bases not matched to a gene. The CDR3 totals 19 residues. General observations from the study: Clonotypes that were shared across a handful of donors made up 4.5% to 5% of naive CD4 clonotypes.

This TCR was sampled from a man between 18 and 35 years old in good health. Some clones in this sample may be carry-over from other donors' samples. The sample taken for sequencing was naive CD8+ T cells from PBMCs. The chain recombines TRBV28 with TRBJ2-3, with TRBD2 matching over 8 bases. The CDR3 region is CASSLGTWSGSGGTDTQYF. In DNA form, the CDR3 reads TGTGCCAGCAGTTTGGGGACGTGGAGCGGGAGTGGTGGGACAGATACGCAGTATTTT. Supplemented by reference TRBV28 and TRBJ2-3, the full variable domain reads DVKVTQSSRYLVKRTGEKVFLECVQDMDHENMFWYRQDPGLGLRLIYFSYDVKMKEKGDIPEGYSVSREKKERFSLILESASTNQTSMYLCASSLGTWSGSGGTDTQYFGPGTRLTVL.